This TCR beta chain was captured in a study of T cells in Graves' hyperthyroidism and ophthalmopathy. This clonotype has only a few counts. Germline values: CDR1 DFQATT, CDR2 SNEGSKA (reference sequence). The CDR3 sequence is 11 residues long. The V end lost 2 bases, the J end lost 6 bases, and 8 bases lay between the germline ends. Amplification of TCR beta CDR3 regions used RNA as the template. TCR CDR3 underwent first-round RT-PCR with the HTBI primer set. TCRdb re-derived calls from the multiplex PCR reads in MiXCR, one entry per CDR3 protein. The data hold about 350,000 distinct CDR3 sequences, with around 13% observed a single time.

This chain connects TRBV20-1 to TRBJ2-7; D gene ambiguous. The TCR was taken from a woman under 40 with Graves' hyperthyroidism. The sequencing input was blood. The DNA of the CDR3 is TGCAGTGCTAGAAGGGCCCTCGAGCAGTACTTC. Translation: CSARRALEQYF.